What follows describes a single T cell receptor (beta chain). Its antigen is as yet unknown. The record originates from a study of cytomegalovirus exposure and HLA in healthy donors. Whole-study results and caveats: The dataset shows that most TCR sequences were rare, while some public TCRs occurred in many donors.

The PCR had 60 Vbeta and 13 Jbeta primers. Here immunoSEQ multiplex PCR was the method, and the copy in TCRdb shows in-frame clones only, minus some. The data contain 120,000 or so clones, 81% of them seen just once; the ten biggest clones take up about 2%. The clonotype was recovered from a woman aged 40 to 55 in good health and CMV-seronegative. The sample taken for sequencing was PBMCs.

The DNA for the CDR3 is TGTGCCAGCAGCCAGGGACAGGTCAGCTCCTACGAGCAGTACTTC. As protein: CASSQGQVSSYEQYF. The chain links TRBV7-2 to TRBJ2-7, with 8 bases lining up with TRBD1. Trimming at V came to 5 bases and at J to 0 bases, leaving 6 bases not matched to a gene. The germline V gene has CDR1 SGHTA and CDR2 FQGNSA. The length of the CDR3 is 15 residues.